This T cell receptor beta chain was identified during a study of cytomegalovirus exposure and HLA in healthy donors (dated 2017 in TCRdb). Describing the broader study: An earlier analysis of approximately 590 of the donors reported 276 Gb of sequence data and around 120 million unique TCR beta sequences from about 179 million T cells. A later analysis re-examined previously published TCR beta repertoires from more than 550 donors and added high-resolution HLA genotyping to investigate patterns of TCR occurrence. A separate validation cohort of 100 to 150 different subjects was used in addition to the approximately 640-subject first cohort. Among almost 400 genotyped donors of the cohort, an average of 235,054 unique TCR beta nucleotide sequences were sequenced per donor, around 20% of them non-productive. The number of donors typed differed by locus, with roughly 629-640 for A, B, C, DRB1 and DQB1, around 560 for DQA1, nearly 610 for DPA1, and around 430 for DPB1. The study used immunosequencing to profile the T cell repertoires of about 670 subjects and linked those repertoires to cytomegalovirus serostatus. High-throughput TCR immunosequencing, statistical association of individual TCRs with disease status, and machine learning were combined to predict cytomegalovirus infection status. The study was designed to test whether signatures of past pathogen exposure could be identified by cataloging public T cell receptors. Every repertoire in the discovery cohort had been generated on one and the same sequencing platform. In the later analysis, no new phenotypic data were used to find candidate immune exposures; instead, reliance was placed on TCR beta sequences and their occurrence across donors. An early release covering more than 500 HLA-typed donors comprised 250 to 350 gigabases of sequencing data and tens of millions of unique TCR sequences. Donor age, sex, ethnicity and CMV serostatus were compiled together with the repertoire data. Of the 300 to 450 genotyped donors, approximately 82% fell in the genetic ancestry cluster associated with self-reported Caucasian donors. In a later genetic analysis, genome-wide SNP genotypes for about 60% of the 666 donors were used, and that subset was treated as a discovery cohort. Five DR-DQ haplotypes were handled as single units for association and clustering, since linkage in the cohort was strong. In an earlier analysis of roughly 540 of the donors, high-throughput TCR beta sequencing was used to judge whether each TCR beta V gene segment behaved as functional or pseudogenic. Both class I and class II loci were covered by HLA typing, at four-digit resolution.

The germline V gene provides CDR1 MDHEN and CDR2 SYDVKM. Spanning cysteine to phenylalanine, the CDR3 consists of 15 amino acids. The read is trimmed to its CDR3 DNA, 45 bases read in frame from base 1. Libraries were prepared through the immunoSEQ multiplex PCR assay. For the multiplex PCR, a mixture combining 60 forward primers for TCR Vbeta segments and 13 reverse primers for TCR Jbeta segments was used. Amplification of the CDR3 region of rearranged TCR beta genes was performed with a multiplex PCR assay on genomic DNA. Amplified TCR beta libraries were sequenced as 87-base-pair reads on the Illumina HiSeq System. Per the source publication's procedure: Across the 670 or so repertoires, a later analysis counted some 80 million unique TCR beta chains, approximately 10 million of which were shared by at least two donors. Raw reads were error-corrected and collapsed into unique sequences with a nearest-neighbor algorithm that merged closely related sequences to remove PCR and sequencing errors. CDR3 sequences were aligned to IMGT reference sequences to assign V, D and J gene segments. Each retained sequence needed at least a six-nucleotide match to both a V gene segment and a J gene segment. Rearrangements were called productive when the CDR3 lacked stop codons and stayed in frame with V and J; all others were non-productive. CDR3 was defined by IMGT convention, running from the second conserved V-encoded cysteine to the conserved J-encoded phenylalanine. The earlier analysis of around 640 of the donors excluded sequences that lacked an unambiguous match to a single V gene segment. In an earlier analysis of about 590 of the donors, a V segment was called functional when productive rearrangements were above 56.7%, and segregating when the standard deviation between donors exceeded 5%. To diagnose cytomegalovirus status from the catalog of TCR beta chain sequences, a statistical classification framework was built. In a later analysis, TCR nucleotide sequences were compared against IMGT/GENE-DB human TR gene sequences so that V and J genes could be assigned. A later analysis assigned CDR3 sequences and most-parsimonious VDJ recombination scenarios with the TCRdist pipeline. In a later analysis, each TCR beta chain was defined by its CDR3 amino acid sequence together with its V-gene family, and reads without a unique V-gene family were excluded. In a later analysis, several hundred highly shared, low-generation-probability nucleotide sequences were removed to address suspected cross-contamination and a sequencing artifact. In a later analysis, a clonal expansion index for each public chain was calculated from normalized within-repertoire ranks of inferred template counts. In a later analysis, generation probabilities were computed with a VDJ recombination model fitted to out-of-frame rearrangements, and the resulting probabilities were checked against IGoR. Hypergeometric tests were used in a later analysis to score TCR-TCR, TCR-HLA and TCR-CMV co-occurrence, with a repertoire-size bias correction applied to the TCR pairs. False discovery rates were estimated in a later analysis by permuting HLA or CMV assignments 20 times. A later analysis grouped co-occurring TCRs with DBSCAN, adding TCRdist sequence similarity when clustering within HLA-allele-positive subsets. For co-occurrence clustering, repertoires with fewer than 30,000 or more than 120,000 public chains were excluded, along with five repertoires with anomalous nucleotide sharing. In its TCRdb copy, this immuneACCESS table keeps in-frame sequences only and misses some clones. Where compared with another copy, unresolved V genes explain less than half of these, and the others have no known cause. V, J and clone size reflect that table, while D and trimming were determined from the DNA. Here the sample has more than 140,000 clones; around 65% occur a single time. 3% of the sample comes from the top ten.

Summary of the overall study and its limitations: When HLA alleles, especially DR and DQ, strongly co-occurred, TCR associations were difficult to assign to individual alleles. A further reported finding was that TCR beta sequences accurately predicted the HLA-A and HLA-B alleles for most subjects in the first cohort. Correlated functional status among segregating V segments might be attributable to linkage disequilibrium, but an unknown experimental factor could not be ruled out. Because the 87-base-pair reads could not distinguish some IMGT-functional V segments, including TRBV6-2 and TRBV6-3, those segments were excluded. Presence/absence analyses assumed roughly uniform sequencing depth across donors, an assumption that may not hold. According to a later analysis, most CMV-associated TCR beta chains appeared to be HLA-restricted, and the HLA associations seemed to be driven largely by CMV exposure. An earlier analysis of roughly 570 of the donors showed that most TCR beta V segments appeared in productive rearrangements either about 87% or about 30% of the time, which broadly matched IMGT annotations. Compared with the roughly 700-donor mean, donors in an Asian-associated ancestry cluster had fewer N-insertions in productive TCRs, according to a later genetic analysis. A later analysis found that HLA-associated TCR beta chains were more clonally expanded and had lower generation probabilities than equally common non-associated chains. It was suggested by the authors that the approach could potentially be generalized to other disease states and immunological phenotypes. HLA typing was unavailable for some donors at each locus, so association tests used only the typed subset. In vitro tests confirmed that a few of the cytomegalovirus-associated TCR beta chains recognize cytomegalovirus antigens. For the cohort, immune exposure information was limited to CMV serostatus. In this cohort, only TCR beta chains were sequenced, and detectable features were limited by the absence of alpha or paired-chain data. Most TCR sequences were seen in very few donors, while some public TCRs were found in many individuals. In the study, some 160 TCR beta chains were listed as associated with cytomegalovirus. A cluster of highly shared sequence variants was judged likely to represent a technical artifact of the sequencing pipeline. V-gene and J-gene trimming of TCR beta chains was associated with a missense DCLRE1C variant in a later genetic analysis, and the association was replicated in an independent cohort. The classifier was reported to diagnose cytomegalovirus status with high specificity and sensitivity in both the original cohort and the validation cohort. According to a later analysis, TCR association rates differed among HLA loci, with DRB1 alleles showing the most associated TCRs and HLA-C alleles showing the fewest. Because counts were too low, seventeen rarely observed V segments, including chromosome 9 orphons, were left out of the earlier analysis of approximately 500 of the donors. A later analysis associated about 17,000 TCR beta sequences with specific HLA alleles at a false discovery rate of 0.05. According to a later analysis, parvovirus B19, influenza, CMV and Epstein-Barr virus appeared linked to several top co-occurrence clusters.

The cohort consisted of some 670 healthy bone marrow donors. All cohort members were sampled while nominally healthy, although unrecorded immune exposures were likely present. The donor was CMV seropositive and was included in the group of some 290 seropositive cohort members. A peripheral blood sample was collected from each donor, and TCR beta sequencing was performed on peripheral blood mononuclear cells. The Qiagen DNeasy Blood Extraction Kit was used to extract genomic DNA from the blood cell samples. Of note for this clone: What this receptor recognizes is not known. No qualities accompany the bases; no much larger clone lies one base away.

The sequence joins TRBV28 to TRBJ2-5; 7 central bases correspond to TRBD1. The last part of the DNA fits TRBJ2-7 better; the J call may be wrong. The sequenced material came from PBMCs. This TCR came from a woman in her twenties or thirties in good health and CMV-seropositive. The nucleotide sequence reads as follows: TGTGCCAGCAGTTTTGGGGACAGCGCTTCCTACGAGCAGTACTTC. It specifies CASSFGDSASYEQYF.